The source of this T cell receptor beta chain is a study of T-cell reconstitution after alpha-beta-depleted transplantation in children. TCRbeta library preparation incorporated unique molecular identifiers. TCRdb redid the calling of the PCR reads with MiXCR, one entry per CDR3 protein. The data show about 460,000 distinct CDR3 sequences, approximately 12% seen once. V gave up 5 bases and J gave up 10 bases, with 9 bases separating them. The germline V gene encodes CDR1 SEHNR and CDR2 FQNEAQ (reference sequence). The CDR3 extends over 11 amino acids. The starting material was PBMCs from the stem cell graft donor, obtained from the stem cell graft. The rearrangement links TRBV7-9 to TRBJ2-1; D remains ambiguous. This clonotype was obtained from a human donor who donated a stem cell graft to a child with combined immunodeficiency. For the CDR3, the DNA is TGTGCCAGCAGCCTAAACTACGAGCAGTTCTTC. This encodes CASSLNYEQFF.